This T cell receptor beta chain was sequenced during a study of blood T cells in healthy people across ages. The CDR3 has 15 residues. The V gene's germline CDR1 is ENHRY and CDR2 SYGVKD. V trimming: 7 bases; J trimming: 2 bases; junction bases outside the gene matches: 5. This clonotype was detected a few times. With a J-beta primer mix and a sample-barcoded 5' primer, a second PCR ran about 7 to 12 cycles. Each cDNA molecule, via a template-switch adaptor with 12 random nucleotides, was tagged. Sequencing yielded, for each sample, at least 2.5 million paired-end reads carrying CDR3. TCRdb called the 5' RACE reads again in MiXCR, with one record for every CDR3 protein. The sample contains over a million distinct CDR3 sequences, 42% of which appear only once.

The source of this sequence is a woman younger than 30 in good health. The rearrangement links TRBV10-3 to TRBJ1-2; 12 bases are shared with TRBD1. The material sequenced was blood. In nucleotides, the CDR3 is TGTGCCATCAAATGGGACAGGGGGCCCAACTATGGCTACACCTTC. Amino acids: CAIKWDRGPNYGYTF.